This T cell receptor beta chain stems from a study of blood T cell repertoires in COVID-19. Study-wide context: The study drew acute and convalescent COVID-19 samples from the United States, Italy and Spain.

The CDR3 is 16 residues long. V trimming: 4 bases; J trimming: 8 bases; junction bases outside the gene matches: 11. Germline values: CDR1 MNHEY, CDR2 SVGAGI. Here immunoSEQ multiplex PCR was the method, and the copy in TCRdb shows in-frame clones only, minus some. The table shows roughly 190,000 clones, with approximately 94% occurring only once. Sequencing was done on a sample of peripheral blood. The clonotype originates from a man aged 25 to 40 with COVID-19, enrolled during active disease. This rearrangement joins TRBV6-5 to TRBJ1-6; 7 bases are a match to TRBD1. CDR3 nucleotides: TGTGCCAGCAGTTTGAAACAGGGGCCTGGGGATTCACCCCTCCACTTT. This sequence encodes CASSLKQGPGDSPLHF.